The 27 T cell receptor beta chains listed next were all sequenced from one sample in a study of cytomegalovirus exposure and HLA in healthy donors. A multiplex PCR was run with 60 Vbeta primers and 13 Jbeta primers. Libraries were prepared by immunoSEQ multiplex PCR; TCRdb keeps only in-frame clonotypes and omits some of them. There are tens of thousands of clones in the sample; approximately 71% occur only once, and about 5% lies in the top ten. Sample: PBMCs. Source of these receptors: a middle-aged man in good health and CMV-seronegative.

This rearrangement joins TRBV14 to TRBJ2-5; 8 bases fit TRBD1. Germline assignment: CDR1 SGHDN and CDR2 FVKESK. The junction had 7 bases not matched to a gene; V was cut back by 1 base and J by 9 bases. The CDR3 runs to 14 residues. Here the CDR3 reads CASSQVQGGWAQYF. The CDR3 DNA reads as TGTGCCAGCAGCCAAGTACAGGGGGGTTGGGCCCAGTACTTC.

This clone was seen more than once but under ten times. The CDR3 nucleotides read TGTGCCAGCAGTGAGTGGAGCGGGGGTAATGAAAAACTGTTTTTT. It codes for CASSEWSGGNEKLFF. J is TRBJ1-4 and V is TRBV2, with D possibly matching TRBD1 (5 bases). The CDR3 length is 15 residues. Germline assignment: CDR1 SNHLY and CDR2 FYNNEI. Trimming left V 3 bases short and J 4 bases short, with 12 bases between.

This chain links TRBV5-5 with TRBJ1-1; 8 bases are shared with TRBD1. The ends lost 4 bases at V and 9 bases at J; junction bases unmatched: 2. The CDR3 is made up of 11 amino acids. CDR1 is SGHKS, CDR2 YYEKEE, per germline (reference sequence). The CDR3 loop is CASSVRGQAFF. CDR3 bases: TGTGCCAGCAGCGTCAGGGGGCAAGCTTTCTTT.

In its sample, this clone was seen a few times. Relative to the germline gene, one junction end is altered; a read error may explain this. This chain joins TRBV7-9 and TRBJ1-2; D call uncertain. The CDR3 is 13 residues long. CDR1 is SEHNR, CDR2 FQNEAQ, per germline (reference sequence). The CDR3 spells CSSSLVRQDGYTF. The DNA for the CDR3 is TGTTCCAGCAGCTTAGTCCGCCAGGATGGCTACACCTTC.

This chain connects TRBV5-6 to TRBJ2-3; D is ambiguous. V lost 2 bases, J lost 4 bases, and 8 bases lay in between. CDR1 is SGHDT and CDR2 is YYEEEE in the germline V gene. The CDR3 runs to 13 residues. Here the CDR3 DNA reads TGTGCCAGCAGCTTAACTTCTCCAGATACGCAGTATTTT. As protein: CASSLTSPDTQYF.

With regard to this clone: The junction departs from the called germline gene at one end, perhaps through a read error. This chain uses TRBV7-9 with TRBJ1-1, with TRBD1 matching over 10 bases. The CDR3 length is 15 residues. Germline V gene sequence: CDR1 SEHNR, CDR2 FQNEAQ (reference sequence). As DNA, the CDR3 is TGTTCCAGCAGCTCCCGACAGGGGGCTTACACTGAAGCTTTCTTT. Translating it yields CSSSSRQGAYTEAFF.

This chain joins TRBV15 and TRBJ2-7; D is undetermined. The CDR3 runs 15 residues. Trimming removed 1 base at V and 5 bases at J, with 15 bases between. The germline gives CDR1 LNHNV, CDR2 YYDKDF (reference sequence). The CDR3 loop is CATSRGSGREHEQYF. The DNA of the CDR3 is TGTGCCACCAGCAGAGGTTCGGGTCGAGAACACGAGCAGTACTTC.

V and J are TRBV11-2 and TRBJ2-2; D perhaps matches TRBD2 (6 bases). The germline V and J ends were trimmed by 5 bases and 6 bases, with 19 bases remaining between them. The CDR3 covers 16 residues. From germline, CDR1 is SGHAT and CDR2 FQNNGV. DNA of the CDR3: TGTGCCAGCAGCCCTCTGGGGGGAATCCTTGCCGGGGAGCTGTTTTTT. This encodes CASSPLGGILAGELFF.

The gene calls are TRBV30 and TRBJ1-3, with D unresolved. Trimming removed 2 bases at V and 4 bases at J, with 9 bases between. The CDR3 is 13 amino acids. Germline V gene lookup returns CDR1 GTSNPN and CDR2 SVGIG (reference sequence). The CDR3 is CAWSPTGGNTIYF. In DNA form, the CDR3 reads TGTGCCTGGAGTCCCACGGGGGGAAACACCATATATTTT. The variable domain in full, with the rest retrieved from reference TRBV30 and TRBJ1-3, is SQTIHQWPATLVQPVGSPLSLECTVEGTSNPNLYWYRQAAGRGLQLLFYSVGIGQISSEVPQNLSASRPQDRQFILSSKKLLLSDSGFYLCAWSPTGGNTIYFGEGSWLTVV.

The chain couples TRBV7-2 to TRBJ2-1, with 8 bases matching TRBD2. CDR1 is SGHTA and CDR2 is FQGNSA in the germline V gene. The CDR3 length is 18 residues. V gave up 1 base and J gave up 0 bases; unmatched junction bases: 8. Here the CDR3 reads CASSLGASGRRSYNEQFF. The CDR3 bases are TGTGCCAGCAGCTTAGGTGCTAGCGGGCGCCGCTCCTACAATGAGCAGTTCTTC.

This chain links TRBV19 with TRBJ2-1, with 9 bases identical to TRBD1. Germline values: CDR1 LNHDA, CDR2 SQIVND (reference sequence). V shed 8 bases and J 7 bases; nucleotides not matched to a gene: 15. This CDR3 comprises 16 residues. The CDR3 spells CASGRVGGQGTNEQFF. The CDR3 coding sequence is TGTGCCAGTGGAAGGGTGGGCGGACAGGGGACTAATGAGCAGTTCTTC. Looking up the rest from reference TRBV19 and TRBJ2-1 gives the full variable domain: DGGITQSPKYLFRKEGQNVTLSCEQNLNHDAMYWYRQDPGQGLRLIYYSQIVNDFQKGDIAEGYSVSREKKESFPLTVTSAQKNPTAFYLCASGRVGGQGTNEQFFGPGTRLTVL.

The chain carries TRBV7-3 and TRBJ2-3; TRBD2 matches at 9 bases. Per germline, CDR1 SGHTA and CDR2 FQGTGA. CDR3 length: 15 amino acids. V dropped 4 bases and J dropped 4; count of bases not matched to a gene: 6. Here the CDR3 reads CASSSRGGEADTQYF. The CDR3 nucleotides read TGTGCCAGCAGCTCGCGGGGGGGGGAGGCAGATACGCAGTATTTT.

The V gene is TRBV11-2, the J gene TRBJ1-5; D unresolved. The CDR3 sequence is 15 residues long. Trimming cost V 2 bases and J 3 bases, with 11 bases left between them. CDR1 is SGHAT and CDR2 is FQNNGV in the germline V gene. The CDR3 here is CASSLSAAINQPQHF. The CDR3 nucleotides read TGTGCCAGCAGCTTATCGGCAGCGATCAATCAGCCCCAGCATTTT.

CDR3 region: CAWSVKRGSTDTQYF. In DNA form, the CDR3 reads TGTGCCTGGAGTGTCAAGCGGGGGAGCACAGATACGCAGTATTTT. The chain joins TRBV30 to TRBJ2-3; 8 positions agree with TRBD2. The CDR3 runs to 15 residues. Germline V gene data show CDR1 as GTSNPN and CDR2 as SVGIG (reference sequence). V dropped 0 bases and J dropped 0; count of bases not matched to a gene: 2.

The chain has TRBV29-1 and TRBJ2-7; D remains unclear. The CDR3 is made up of 14 amino acids. The germline V gene encodes CDR1 SQVTM and CDR2 ANQGSEA. Trimming left V 2 bases short and J 3 bases short, with 14 bases between. The CDR3 nucleotides are TGCAGCGTTGAAACGACAACCTTCGACTACGAGCAGTACTTC. Protein: CSVETTTFDYEQYF.

The chain is built from TRBV7-9 and TRBJ2-5; D is perhaps TRBD2 (5 bases). Trimming shortened V by 5 bases and J by 4 bases, and 17 bases separated the two germline ends. Germline-derived CDR1 and CDR2 are SEHNR and FQNEAQ (reference sequence). CDR3 length: 15 amino acids. CDR3 coding DNA: TGTGCCAGCAGCCCGGGGAAGAGGGTCCGAGAGACCCAGTACTTC. This encodes CASSPGKRVRETQYF.

The rearrangement joins TRBV6-5 to TRBJ2-1, with 12 positions matching TRBD2. CDR3 size: 15 residues. J gave up 5 bases and V 5 bases, and 4 bases lay outside the gene matches. Germline V gives CDR1 MNHEY, CDR2 SVGAGI. CDR3 sequence reads: CASSLGLAGHNEQFF. The CDR3 DNA reads TGTGCCAGCAGTCTAGGACTAGCGGGACACAATGAGCAGTTCTTC.

The V gene is TRBV9, the J gene TRBJ1-6, with TRBD1 identical over 7 bases. Germline CDR1 is SGDLS and CDR2 is YYNGEE. This CDR3 region has 15 residues. V was clipped by 4 bases and J by 3 bases; unmatched bases: 4. For the CDR3, the DNA is TGTGCCAGCAGCCGAAGGACAGGCTATAATTCACCCCTCCACTTT. This sequence encodes CASSRRTGYNSPLHF.

Notes on this clone: Other DNA sequences in this sample translate to the same CDR3. This chain links TRBV11-3 with TRBJ2-2; the match to TRBD2 covers 9 bases. This CDR3 has 15 residues. Germline CDR1 and CDR2: SGHNT and YENEEA. J lost 4 bases, V lost 5 bases, and 5 bases had no gene match. CDR3 DNA: TGTGCCAGCAGCGCTAGCGGGGTTAGCACCGGGGAGCTGTTTTTT. Protein sequence: CASSASGVSTGELFF.

This clone was counted only a few times. The rearrangement uses TRBV5-1 and TRBJ2-5, with 12 bases identical to TRBD2. V shed 0 bases, J shed 5 bases, and the junction held 5 bases outside the gene matches. The CDR3 loop spans 16 amino acids. CDR1 is SGHRS, CDR2 YFSETQ, per germline. The CDR3 reads CASSLELAGGSETQYF. The CDR3 region has the DNA TGCGCCAGCAGCTTGGAACTAGCGGGGGGCTCCGAGACCCAGTACTTC. Together with reference TRBV5-1 and TRBJ2-5, the CDR3 gives the full variable domain: KAGVTQTPRYLIKTRGQQVTLSCSPISGHRSVSWYQQTPGQGLQFLFEYFSETQRNKGNFPGRFSGRQFSNSRSEMNVSTLELGDSALYLCASSLELAGGSETQYFGPGTRLLVL.

The chain is built from TRBV7-8 and TRBJ2-5; no definite D call. V was pared by 5 bases and J by 0 bases, with 19 bases between. Germline-derived CDR1 and CDR2 are SGHVS and FQNEAQ. The CDR3 consists of 17 residues. The chain's CDR3 is CASSPRTRHQNQETQYF. The CDR3 region has the DNA TGTGCCAGCAGCCCACGCACCCGACACCAAAACCAAGAGACCCAGTACTTC.

This clone was recorded only once. This chain joins TRBV4-2 and TRBJ2-1; 7 bases are a match to TRBD1. This CDR3 has 16 amino acids. Trimming at V came to 3 bases and at J to 7 bases, leaving 12 bases not matched to a gene. Germline V gene lookup returns CDR1 LGHNA and CDR2 YNFKEQ. The CDR3 bases are TGTGCCAGCAGCCATGCCCAGGGGGACACCTTGAATGAGCAGTTCTTC. Residues: CASSHAQGDTLNEQFF.

The rearrangement uses TRBV7-8 and TRBJ2-1; no definite D call. The CDR3 loop spans 14 amino acids. The germline gives CDR1 SGHVS, CDR2 FQNEAQ. V was clipped by 1 base and J by 6 bases, with 10 bases between them. CDR3 nucleotide sequence: TGTGCCAGCAGCTTAGAGCGTCTCCTCAATGAGCAGTTCTTC. Translating gives CASSLERLLNEQFF.

The chain couples TRBV7-9 to TRBJ2-5, with 8 bases matching TRBD1. The end of the DNA aligns better with TRBJ2-7, so the J call may be wrong. The CDR3 is 15 amino acids. Looked up from germline, CDR1 is SEHNR and CDR2 is FQNEAQ (reference sequence). The CDR3 spells CASSLASDRGYEQYF. The CDR3 DNA reads as TGTGCCAGCAGCTTAGCCAGCGACAGGGGCTACGAGCAGTACTTC.

The V and J genes are TRBV19 and TRBJ1-1; 10 bases fit TRBD1. V gave up 6 bases and J gave up 4 bases; unmatched junction bases: 5. The germline CDR1 and CDR2 sequences are LNHDA and SQIVND (reference sequence). The CDR3 runs to 14 residues. CDR3 in amino acids: CASRDRGAGTEAFF. The CDR3 coding sequence is TGTGCCAGTAGGGACAGGGGGGCAGGCACTGAAGCTTTCTTT. Filled out from reference TRBV19 and TRBJ1-1, the complete variable domain reads DGGITQSPKYLFRKEGQNVTLSCEQNLNHDAMYWYRQDPGQGLRLIYYSQIVNDFQKGDIAEGYSVSREKKESFPLTVTSAQKNPTAFYLCASRDRGAGTEAFFGQGTRLTVV.

This clone was seen a few times. V and J are TRBV7-3 and TRBJ2-6; D not resolved. Trimming pared 5 bases from V and 0 bases from J, leaving 2 bases between. Per the germline V gene, CDR1 is SGHTA and CDR2 is FQGTGA. The CDR3 extends over 13 amino acids. CDR3 coding DNA: TGTGCCAGCAGCCACTCTGGGGCCAACGTCCTGACTTTC. Translated: CASSHSGANVLTF. The complete variable domain, with remaining parts taken from reference TRBV7-3 and TRBJ2-6, reads GAGVSQTPSNKVTEKGKYVELRCDPISGHTALYWYRQSLGQGPEFLIYFQGTGAADDSGLPNDRFFAVRPEGSVSTLKIQRTERGDSAVYLCASSHSGANVLTFGAGSRLTVL.

The rearrangement uses TRBV9 and TRBJ2-1; 14 bases fit TRBD2. Germline loops: CDR1 SGDLS, CDR2 YYNGEE. The CDR3 is 17 residues long. The V gene end was trimmed by 4 bases and the J gene end by 9 bases; junction bases not matched to a gene: 12. The CDR3 sequence is CASSPGLAGGRGGEQFF. In nucleotides, the CDR3 is TGTGCCAGCAGCCCCGGACTAGCGGGGGGCCGGGGCGGTGAGCAGTTCTTC. Drawing the rest from reference TRBV9 and TRBJ2-1, the complete variable domain is DSGVTQTPKHLITATGQRVTLRCSPRSGDLSVYWYQQSLDQGLQFLIQYYNGEERAKGNILERFSAQQFPDLHSELNLSSLELGDSALYFCASSPGLAGGRGGEQFFGPGTRLTVL.